These 25 T cell receptor beta chains originate from one sample sequenced in a study of T-cell reconstitution after alpha-beta-depleted transplantation in children. The library targeted TCRbeta and was prepared with unique molecular identifiers. TCRdb ran MiXCR on the PCR reads and lists one entry per CDR3 protein. The sample has approximately 420,000 distinct CDR3 sequences, roughly a tenth seen once. Material: PBMCs from the stem cell graft donor, obtained from the stem cell graft. The receptor set was obtained from a human donor who donated a stem cell graft to a child with acute myeloid leukemia.

The chain employs TRBV12-3 or TRBV12-4 and TRBJ1-1, with no clear D. Trimming shortened V by 5 bases and J by 7 bases, and 11 bases separated the two germline ends. The length of the CDR3 is 12 residues. Here the CDR3 reads CASSIGRDEAFF. CDR3 nucleotide sequence: TGTGCCAGCAGTATTGGACGGGATGAAGCTTTCTTT.

This clonotype appeared many times. The chain employs TRBV11-2 and TRBJ1-1, with D possibly TRBD1 on 5 matching bases. Germline loops: CDR1 SGHAT, CDR2 FQNNGV. V gave up 6 bases and J gave up 0 bases, with 11 bases separating them. The CDR3 is made up of 14 amino acids. The CDR3 coding sequence is TGTGCCAGCAGGCCGGGACTGATGAACACTGAAGCTTTCTTT. Translating it yields CASRPGLMNTEAFF.

The table lists this clonotype with a few counts. This rearrangement joins TRBV28 to TRBJ2-1; D may be TRBD1 or TRBD2 (6 bases each). Trimming took off 7 bases at V and 10 bases at J, with 11 bases between the two ends. Germline CDR1 reads MDHEN; CDR2 reads SYDVKM. The length of the CDR3 is 11 residues. CDR3 region: CASTRGREQFF. In DNA, the CDR3 is TGTGCCAGCACCCGGGGGCGAGAGCAGTTCTTC.

This clonotype was recorded many times. The gene calls are TRBV20-1 and TRBJ1-1; 8 positions match TRBD1. Germline V gives CDR1 DFQATT, CDR2 SNEGSKA (reference sequence). V was pared by 6 bases and J by 4 bases, with 13 bases of the junction left unmatched. The CDR3 spans 15 residues. The CDR3 loop is CSAPPNRGVITEAFF. CDR3 coding DNA: TGCAGTGCCCCTCCCAACAGGGGGGTTATCACTGAAGCTTTCTTT.

As concerns this clonotype: One base away lies a much larger clone, so this may be a sequencing read error. The chain is built from TRBV12-3 or TRBV12-4 and TRBJ2-6, with 7 bases that match TRBD1. This CDR3 has 16 amino acids. CDR3 region: CASSWDSSSGANGLTF. DNA for the CDR3: TGTGCCAGCAGTTGGGACAGCAGCTCTGGGGCCAACGGCCTGACTTTC.

This clonotype has just a few counts. In DNA, the CDR3 is TGTGCCAGCAGCGAAGGGGGATGGCACATGAACACTGAAGCTTTCTTT. Translation gives CASSEGGWHMNTEAFF. The chain has TRBV5-6 and TRBJ1-1; tentatively, D is TRBD1 (6 bases). The CDR3 has 16 amino acids. The germline V gene encodes CDR1 SGHDT and CDR2 YYEEEE. V dropped 4 bases and J dropped 0 bases, with 16 bases sitting between them.

This clonotype has a count of ten or more. The V call is TRBV6-4, the J call TRBJ2-2; no reliable D call. Germline-derived CDR1 and CDR2 are MRHNA and SNTAGT. This CDR3 comprises 13 residues. V shed 2 bases and J shed 6 bases, with 7 bases lying between them. This CDR3 reads CASSDRVAGELFF. The CDR3 region has the DNA TGTGCCAGCAGTGACAGGGTCGCCGGGGAGCTGTTTTTT.

In its sample, this clonotype was seen many times. V is TRBV6-1 and J is TRBJ2-7; 13 nucleotides align to TRBD2. Trimming cost V 8 bases and J 7 bases; bases outside gene matches: 8. From germline, CDR1 is MNHNS and CDR2 SASEGT. The CDR3 totals 14 residues. CDR3 DNA: TGTGCCAGCGGGGGACTAGCGGGAAGGGGGGAGCAGTACTTC. This encodes CASGGLAGRGEQYF.

The sample holds many counts of this clonotype. CDR3 in DNA: TGTGCCAGCAGCTTAGTAGCGGGGGGGGAGAATGAGCAGTTCTTC. This sequence encodes CASSLVAGGENEQFF. The chain recombines TRBV7-2 with TRBJ2-1; 11 bases are a match to TRBD2. The CDR3 is 15 amino acids. Germline CDR1 is SGHTA and CDR2 is FQGNSA. J was trimmed by 7 bases and V by 1 base; bases with no gene match: 3.

J is TRBJ2-3 and V is TRBV27, with 12 positions matching TRBD2. The CDR3 covers 16 residues. V lost 5 bases to trimming and J lost 5 bases; unmatched junction nucleotides: 8. The germline gives CDR1 MNHEY, CDR2 SMNVEV (reference sequence). The CDR3 protein is CASSPLTSGRGDTQYF. The CDR3 DNA reads TGTGCCAGCAGTCCCTTGACTAGCGGGAGAGGAGATACGCAGTATTTT.

V and J are TRBV30 and TRBJ1-1; 10 bases are shared with TRBD1. The CDR3 is made up of 13 amino acids. Trimming cost V 4 bases and J 10 bases; bases outside gene matches: 9. Germline V CDR1 and CDR2: GTSNPN, SVGIG (reference sequence). In DNA form, the CDR3 reads TGTGCCTGGAATGTAGGTTGGACAGGGGGAGCTTTCTTT. As protein: CAWNVGWTGGAFF.

The J gene is TRBJ2-2, the V gene TRBV13; no firm D call. V lost 5 bases and J lost 6, with 22 bases in between. CDR3 length: 17 amino acids. Looked up from germline, CDR1 is PRHDT and CDR2 is FYEKMQ (reference sequence). CDR3 in amino acids: CASSNEQSGSGAGELFF. CDR3 sequence (DNA): TGTGCCAGCAGCAACGAGCAGTCAGGCTCGGGCGCCGGGGAGCTGTTTTTT.

J is TRBJ2-5 and V is TRBV20-1; TRBD2 is a possible D gene (6 bases). CDR1 and CDR2 (germline): DFQATT, SNEGSKA (reference sequence). V gave up 4 bases and J gave up 5 bases, with 14 bases separating them. The CDR3 consists of 13 residues. CDR3 amino acids: CSAKLAGPETQYF. The CDR3 bases are TGCAGTGCTAAGTTGGCGGGGCCGGAGACCCAGTACTTC.

This clonotype was counted a few times. The rearrangement uses TRBV5-1 and TRBJ2-6, with D possibly matching TRBD2 (6 bases). V was shortened by 5 bases and J by 0 bases, with 15 bases between the two germline ends. This CDR3 comprises 17 residues. Germline-derived CDR1 and CDR2 are SGHRS and YFSETQ. As DNA, the CDR3 is TGCGCCAGCAGAAAAGAGGGGACTTACTCTGGGGCCAACGTCCTGACTTTC. Its protein is CASRKEGTYSGANVLTF.

J is TRBJ2-1 and V is TRBV12-3 or TRBV12-4; weak D call: TRBD2 (5 bases). The CDR3 has 11 amino acids. Trimming removed 8 bases from V and 10 bases from J, with 12 bases in between. CDR3 sequence reads: CASLLGAEQFF. CDR3 bases: TGTGCCAGCTTGTTGGGAGCCGAGCAGTTCTTC.

V and J are TRBV6-5 and TRBJ1-2; D might be TRBD1 (6 bases). Germline CDR1 MNHEY, CDR2 SVGAGI. CDR3 size: 15 residues. Between the trimmed V and J ends, which lost 2 bases and 4 bases, there was a span of 14 bases. The CDR3 nucleotides read TGTGCCAGCAGTTACCTCCCTCGGGACACCTATGGCTACACCTTC. It codes for CASSYLPRDTYGYTF.

This clonotype was observed many times. This chain connects TRBV7-2 to TRBJ1-1, with D uncertain. Trimming cost V 4 bases and J 5 bases, with 14 bases left between them. The V gene's germline CDR1 is SGHTA and CDR2 FQGNSA. This CDR3 spans 14 amino acids. CDR3 DNA sequence: TGTGCCAGCAGCTCGTACAACTCCCAAACTGAAGCTTTCTTT. Amino acids: CASSSYNSQTEAFF.

The chain couples TRBV20-1 to TRBJ2-3; the D is unclear. CDR1 DFQATT and CDR2 SNEGSKA come from the germline V gene (reference sequence). This CDR3 is built from 13 residues. Deletions cut 6 bases from V and 1 base from J, with 11 bases between. The CDR3, as DNA: TGCAGTGCGAGGACGCAACGCACAGATACGCAGTATTTT. This encodes CSARTQRTDTQYF.

This clonotype showed up just a few times. The chain links TRBV5-1 to TRBJ2-7, with TRBD2 matching 11 bases. CDR3 length: 16 residues. V lost 4 bases to trimming and J lost 0 bases; unmatched junction nucleotides: 6. Germline CDR1 reads SGHRS; CDR2 reads YFSETQ. CDR3 residues: CASSPQLAGDSYEQYF. CDR3 DNA: TGCGCCAGCAGCCCACAACTAGCGGGAGACTCCTACGAGCAGTACTTC.

The sample holds a few counts of this clonotype. The gene calls are TRBV10-3 and TRBJ2-2, with TRBD2 matching 14 bases. V trimming: 6 bases; J trimming: 6 bases; junction bases outside the gene matches: 6. Germline V CDR1 and CDR2: ENHRY, SYGVKD. CDR3 length: 16 amino acids. The DNA for the CDR3 is TGTGCCATCAGCCTGGGACTAGCGGGAGCGCCCGGGGAGCTGTTTTTT. It codes for CAISLGLAGAPGELFF.

This clonotype was observed at least ten times. V usage is TRBV29-1 and J usage is TRBJ2-3, with 8 bases fitting TRBD2. Per germline, CDR1 SQVTM and CDR2 ANQGSEA. The CDR3 has 12 residues. V trimming: 3 bases; J trimming: 12 bases; junction bases outside the gene matches: 8. The CDR3 DNA sequence: TGCAGCGTTGATGTAGCGGGAACGGATCAGTATTTT. It yields the protein CSVDVAGTDQYF.

The V call is TRBV12-3 or TRBV12-4, the J call TRBJ1-3, with a weak D call TRBD1 (6 bases). V was trimmed by 3 bases and J by 2 bases, leaving 17 bases between them. The CDR3 runs 17 residues. CDR3 coding DNA: TGTGCCAGCAGTTTCAGTGTGGGGGGCGCGACTGGAAACACCATATATTTT. Amino acid sequence: CASSFSVGGATGNTIYF.

This clonotype was counted a few times. This rearrangement joins TRBV5-6 to TRBJ2-2; D is possibly TRBD1 or TRBD2 (5 bases each). The length of the CDR3 is 16 residues. Per the germline V gene, CDR1 is SGHDT and CDR2 is YYEEEE. Between the trimmed V and J ends, which lost 0 bases and 3 bases, there was a span of 12 bases. CDR3 sequence reads: CASSLVREYHTGELFF. The DNA for the CDR3 is TGTGCCAGCAGCTTGGTCAGGGAGTATCACACCGGGGAGCTGTTTTTT.

This clonotype was observed at least ten times. The V call is TRBV10-3, the J call TRBJ2-2; TRBD1 agrees at 9 bases. V lost 7 bases to trimming and J lost 3 bases; unmatched junction nucleotides: 6. CDR3 size: 15 residues. The germline CDR1 and CDR2 sequences are ENHRY and SYGVKD. The CDR3 here is CAITTGQGDTGELFF. The CDR3 bases are TGTGCCATCACTACGGGACAGGGAGACACCGGGGAGCTGTTTTTT.

This chain links TRBV12-3 or TRBV12-4 with TRBJ1-4; D remains ambiguous. Trimming left V 1 base short and J 4 bases short, with 10 bases between. The CDR3 consists of 15 residues. CDR3 DNA: TGTGCCAGCAGTTTAGTGCCAGGCGATAATGAAAAACTGTTTTTT. It is translated as CASSLVPGDNEKLFF.